This TCR beta chain stems from a study of cytomegalovirus exposure and HLA in healthy donors. Notes on the study in general: Subsequent analysis of the 120 or so validation repertoires found a tendency for first-cohort TCR clusters to co-occur. Whilst most TCR sequences proved rare, a subset of public TCRs occurred across many donors. Reportedly, cytomegalovirus status was diagnosed with high sensitivity and specificity.

The protocol was immunoSEQ multiplex PCR, while the TCRdb copy is restricted to in-frame clones and leaves out a portion. The profile shows some 78,000 clones, less than 96% of them singletons. The CDR3 covers 13 residues. With 6 bases removed from V and 0 bases from J, the gap between germline ends came to 5 bases. Germline CDR1 is MNHEY and CDR2 is SMNVEV (reference sequence). As regards this clone: Its antigen is still unknown. Other DNA sequences in this sample translate to the same CDR3.

An approximately 120-subject validation cohort, separate from the 666-subject first cohort, supplied the donors. The clonotype was recovered from a man aged 18 to 29 in good health and CMV-seropositive. The specimen sequenced was PBMCs. V usage is TRBV27 and J usage is TRBJ1-4; D ambiguous. CDR3 protein: CASSSATNEKLFF. The CDR3 DNA reads as TGTGCCAGCAGCTCTGCAACTAATGAAAAACTGTTTTTT.